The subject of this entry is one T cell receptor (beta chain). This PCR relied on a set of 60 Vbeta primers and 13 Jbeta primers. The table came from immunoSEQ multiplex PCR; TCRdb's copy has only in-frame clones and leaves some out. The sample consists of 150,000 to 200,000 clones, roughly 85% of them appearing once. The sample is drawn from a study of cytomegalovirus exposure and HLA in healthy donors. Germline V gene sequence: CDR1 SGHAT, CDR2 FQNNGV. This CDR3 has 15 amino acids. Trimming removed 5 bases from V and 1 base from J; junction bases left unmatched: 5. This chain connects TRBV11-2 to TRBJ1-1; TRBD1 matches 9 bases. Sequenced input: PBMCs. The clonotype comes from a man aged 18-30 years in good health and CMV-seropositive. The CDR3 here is CASSLRTGANTEAFF. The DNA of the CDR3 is TGTGCCAGCAGCCTACGGACAGGGGCGAACACTGAAGCTTTCTTT.